This TCR beta chain was documented in a study of patients and donors after allogeneic stem cell transplantation. This clonotype was seen more than once but under ten times. TCRdb itself ran the RT-PCR reads through MiXCR, one entry per CDR3 protein. Of approximately 170,000 distinct CDR3 sequences listed, about 29% are singletons. The CDR3 consists of 15 residues. V shed 3 bases and J shed 0 bases, with 9 bases lying between them. Germline lookup yields CDR1 LNHNV and CDR2 YYDKDF (reference sequence). Material for sequencing was blood, either unsorted or a sorted T cell fraction (not recorded which). The TCR comes from a human donor who was either an allogeneic HSCT recipient or a stem cell or donor lymphocyte infusion donor (not recorded which). It is not recorded whose cells these are; they may come from a transplant donor. The chain employs TRBV15 and TRBJ2-1; tentative D call: TRBD2 (5 bases). The CDR3 DNA sequence: TGTGCCACCAGCAGCGGGATTGTCTCCTACAATGAGCAGTTCTTC. Residues: CATSSGIVSYNEQFF.